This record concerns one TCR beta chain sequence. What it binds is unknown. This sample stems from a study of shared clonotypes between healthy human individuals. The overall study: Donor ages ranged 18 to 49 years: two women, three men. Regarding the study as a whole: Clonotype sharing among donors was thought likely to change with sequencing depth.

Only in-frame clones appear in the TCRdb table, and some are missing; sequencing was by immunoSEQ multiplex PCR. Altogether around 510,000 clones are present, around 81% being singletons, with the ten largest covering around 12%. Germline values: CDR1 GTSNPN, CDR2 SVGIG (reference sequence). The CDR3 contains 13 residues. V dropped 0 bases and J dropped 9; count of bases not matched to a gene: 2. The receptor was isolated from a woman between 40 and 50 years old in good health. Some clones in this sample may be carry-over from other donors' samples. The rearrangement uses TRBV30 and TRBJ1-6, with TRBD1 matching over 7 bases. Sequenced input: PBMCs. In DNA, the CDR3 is TGTGCCTGGAGTGTAAACAGGGGTTCACCCCTCCACTTT. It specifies CAWSVNRGSPLHF.